One sample yielded the 5 T cell receptor beta chains listed below, sequenced in a study of CD8 T cells in Susac syndrome. After extraction with the RNeasy kit, roughly 0.5 to 1 ug of the RNA was reverse transcribed using random hexamers. TCRdb reprocessed the immunoSEQ multiplex PCR reads with MiXCR, giving one entry per CDR3 protein. Among 150,000 or so distinct CDR3 sequences, just over 90% were seen once, and the ten largest hold around 0.13%. The sequenced sample consisted of CD4+ T cells from PBMCs. The origin of the receptors is a human donor in good health.

This chain joins TRBV10-3 and TRBJ2-5, with D maybe TRBD1 (6 bases). Germline V gene data show CDR1 as ENHRY and CDR2 as SYGVKD. The CDR3 totals 14 residues. Trimming left V 4 bases short and J 5 bases short, with 14 bases between. The CDR3 DNA follows: TGTGCCATCAGTGGGACAGAGATCGGCGAGACCCAGTACTTC. Protein sequence: CAISGTEIGETQYF.

This clonotype has just one count. V is TRBV18 and J is TRBJ2-1; tentative D call: TRBD2 (6 bases). The CDR3 length is 13 residues. CDR1 is KGHSH and CDR2 is LQKENI in the germline V gene. With 0 bases removed from V and 8 bases from J, the gap between germline ends came to 8 bases. In nucleotides, the CDR3 is TGTGCCAGCTCACCACCGACTAGAGATGAGCAGTTCTTC. It encodes CASSPPTRDEQFF.

The chain combines TRBV6-1 with TRBJ2-3; TRBD2 agrees at 7 bases. Germline CDR1 MNHNS, CDR2 SASEGT. This CDR3 is built from 14 residues. Trimming cost V 6 bases and J 6 bases; bases outside gene matches: 9. CDR3 coding DNA: TGTGCCAGCAGACCTAGCGGTTTGGAGGATACGCAGTATTTT. Its protein is CASRPSGLEDTQYF.

V is TRBV14 and J is TRBJ2-7; D is unclear. V lost 4 bases to trimming and J lost 7 bases, with 8 bases between them. CDR3 length equals 11 residues. Germline CDR1 is SGHDN and CDR2 is FVKESK. In DNA, the CDR3 is TGTGCCAGCAGCCTAGGGCTTGAGCAGTACTTC. It is translated as CASSLGLEQYF.

The chain joins TRBV2 to TRBJ1-4; 9 bases map to TRBD1. J lost 8 bases, V lost 8 bases, and 6 bases had no gene match. CDR3 size: 13 residues. The germline V gene has CDR1 SNHLY and CDR2 FYNNEI. The CDR3 reads CASRRDRDEKLFF. The CDR3 coding sequence is TGTGCCAGCCGCCGGGACAGGGACGAAAAACTGTTTTTT. Full variable domain (remainder filled in from reference TRBV2 and TRBJ1-4): EPEVTQTPSHQVTQMGQEVILRCVPISNHLYFYWYRQILGQKVEFLVSFYNNEISEKSEIFDDQFSVERPDGSNFTLKIRSTKLEDSAMYFCASRRDRDEKLFFGSGTQLSVL.